This is a list of T cell receptor beta chains from one sample in a study of blood T cell repertoires in COVID-19. TCRdb's table, derived via immunoSEQ multiplex PCR, lists solely in-frame clones and lacks some. The sample has approximately 200,000 clones; approximately 84% are singletons. The sample consisted of peripheral blood. The origin of the receptors is a middle-aged man with active or convalescent COVID-19. Each CDR3 is given with its conserved first and last residue. The order of the fields is V gene, clone size, J gene, D gene, CDR3 DNA, CDR3 protein. The D gene is left open where the match is weak. The size of a clone is reported for some rows only, either as once, few or many, or as a class for expanded clones.

TRBV5-1	-	TRBJ2-7	-	TGCGCCAGCGAGGAGGAAGGCTCCTACGAGCAGTACTTC	CASEEEGSYEQYF
TRBV3-1/TRBV3-2	-	TRBJ2-5	-	TGTGCCAGCAGCCAAAGGGGGCAAGAGACCCAGTACTTC	CASSQRGQETQYF
TRBV9	-	TRBJ2-7	-	TGTGCCAGCAGCGTTGAGAGCTCCTACGAGCAGTACTTC	CASSVESSYEQYF
TRBV28	-	TRBJ2-1	-	TGTGCCAGCAGTCCTTCCCTCGCGGGCTACAATGAGCAGTTCTTC	CASSPSLAGYNEQFF
TRBV2	once	TRBJ2-2	TRBD1	TGTGCCAGCAGTGAGCAGGGGGCGAACACCGGGGAGCTGTTTTTT	CASSEQGANTGELFF
TRBV29-1	-	TRBJ2-5	-	TGCAGCGCCCTCCAGGGCTACCAAGAGACCCAGTACTTC	CSALQGYQETQYF
TRBV2	-	TRBJ2-5	-	TGTGCCAGCAGAGTGGCAGGGGCCCAAGAGACCCAGTACTTC	CASRVAGAQETQYF
TRBV7-6	-	TRBJ2-1	-	TGTGCCAGCAGCTTAATAGCAGATCTCCCCTACAATGAGCAGTTCTTC	CASSLIADLPYNEQFF
TRBV28	-	TRBJ1-6	-	TGTGCCAGCAGTTTAAGGCTAAGGAGATCATATTCACCCCTCCACTTT	CASSLRLRRSYSPLHF
TRBV27	-	TRBJ2-7	TRBD2	TGTGCCAGCGTTGGCGGGGGGTTGATAGGCGAGCAGTACTTC	CASVGGGLIGEQYF
TRBV19	-	TRBJ1-2	TRBD1	TGTGCCAGTAGTCCGGCAGGGGGCGACTATGGCTACACCTTC	CASSPAGGDYGYTF
TRBV6-5	-	TRBJ1-1	TRBD1	TGTGCCAGCATCCAAGGGGGACAGGCTAACACTGAAGCTTTCTTT	CASIQGGQANTEAFF
TRBV18	-	TRBJ2-2	TRBD1	TGTGCCAGCTCCCCGGGACAGCCGAGCACCGGGGAGCTGTTTTTT	CASSPGQPSTGELFF
TRBV5-1	once	TRBJ2-2	-	TGCGCCAGCAGCGCATTAGGGGGCGGGGAGCTGTTTTTT	CASSALGGGELFF
TRBV5-8	-	TRBJ1-6	-	TGTGCCAGCAGCCACGGGGCGGGGGGGAGGAACCGACCCCTCCACTTT	CASSHGAGGRNRPLHF
TRBV10-2	-	TRBJ2-4	-	TGCGCCAGCAGTGAGCAGGGTAGGGGGGGCAAAAACATTCAGTACTTC	CASSEQGRGGKNIQYF
TRBV28	-	TRBJ2-7	TRBD1	TGTGCCAGCAGTTTATTGGGACAGGGGGCAAAGGGGTCCTACGAGCAGTACTTC	CASSLLGQGAKGSYEQYF
TRBV7-7	-	TRBJ1-2	-	TGTGCTAGCAGCCCGATAGACTATGGCTACACCTTC	CASSPIDYGYTF
TRBV30	-	TRBJ1-1	-	TGTGCCTGGGACCCCCGGAGGGGAAACACTGAAGCTTTCTTT	CAWDPRRGNTEAFF
TRBV7-9	-	TRBJ2-7	TRBD1	TGTGCCAGCAGCCCCCGGACAGGGGACGAGCAGTACTTC	CASSPRTGDEQYF
TRBV27	many	TRBJ2-7	TRBD1	TGTGCCAGCAGTTCTGGACAGGGCTACGAGCAGTACTTC	CASSSGQGYEQYF
TRBV28	once	TRBJ2-3	TRBD2	TGTGCCAGCAGCCCCATACCCGGCCTAGCGGGACATACAGATACGCAGTATTTT	CASSPIPGLAGHTDTQYF
TRBV18	-	TRBJ1-1	-	TGTGCCAGCTCACCACCGAGCGGCAGGAGGAACACTGAAGCTTTCTTT	CASSPPSGRRNTEAFF
TRBV6-5	-	TRBJ1-3	-	TGTGCCAGCTGGGGGGTAGGAAACACCATATATTTT	CASWGVGNTIYF
TRBV25-1	-	TRBJ2-7	-	TGTGCCAGCAGTGGGGGGCAGGGAACCTACGAGCAGTACTTC	CASSGGQGTYEQYF
TRBV9	few	TRBJ2-2	-	TGTGCCAGCAGCGCAACCGGGGAGCTGTTTTTT	CASSATGELFF
TRBV18	-	TRBJ1-3	-	TGTGCCAGCTCACCAAACTCCCCACAGCCTGGAAACACCATATATTTT	CASSPNSPQPGNTIYF
TRBV5-6	-	TRBJ1-4	TRBD1	TGTGCCAGCAGCTTCTGGGACAGGAGCGAAAAACTGTTTTTT	CASSFWDRSEKLFF
TRBV6-6	once	TRBJ2-7	-	TGTGCCAGCAGTTACACCACAGGGTCCTACGAGCAGTACTTC	CASSYTTGSYEQYF
TRBV29-1	-	TRBJ1-5	TRBD1	TGCAGCGTTGAAGCCACCGGGACAGGCAATCAGCCCCAGCATTTT	CSVEATGTGNQPQHF
TRBV7-9	-	TRBJ1-1	-	TGTGCCAGCAGCTTTTCAGGGAACACTGAAGCTTTCTTT	CASSFSGNTEAFF
TRBV4-1	-	TRBJ1-3	-	TGCGCCAGCAGCCATCCCTCGGCAGGGTCCCTTTCTGGAAACACCATATATTTT	CASSHPSAGSLSGNTIYF
TRBV6-4	-	TRBJ2-1	TRBD2	TGTGCCAGCAGTGGACTAGCGGGGGGGAATGAGCAGTTCTTC	CASSGLAGGNEQFF
TRBV6-5	-	TRBJ1-5	-	TGTGCCAGCAAGGACACCGGCAATCAGCCCCAGCATTTT	CASKDTGNQPQHF
TRBV28	-	TRBJ1-2	-	TGTGCCAGCAGTTTGCAGGACTATGGCTACACCTTC	CASSLQDYGYTF
TRBV27	-	TRBJ2-7	TRBD1	TGTGCCAGCAGTCCTATCACAGGGGTTAGTTACGAGCAGTACTTC	CASSPITGVSYEQYF
TRBV6-5	-	TRBJ2-7	TRBD2	TGTGCCAGCAGTTACTCGAGCGGGAACCTCTACGAGCAGTACTTC	CASSYSSGNLYEQYF
TRBV5-1	-	TRBJ1-2	TRBD1	TGCGCCAGCAGCGGGACAGTAAACTATGGCTACACCTTC	CASSGTVNYGYTF
TRBV5-4	-	TRBJ1-2	-	TGTGCCAGCAGCTTCGACAGTGCCTATGGCTACACCTTC	CASSFDSAYGYTF
TRBV18	once	TRBJ1-4	-	TGTGCCAGCTCACCGATCGGGGGTTTTAATGAAAAACTGTTTTTT	CASSPIGGFNEKLFF
TRBV19	-	TRBJ1-5	-	TGTGCCAGTAGTCAGACCGGCGGTAGTAGTCCCCAGCATTTT	CASSQTGGSSPQHF
TRBV7-3	-	TRBJ2-1	-	TGTGCCAGCAGCGCAGGTTACACAGACTCCTACAATGAGCAGTTCTTC	CASSAGYTDSYNEQFF
TRBV4-1	-	TRBJ2-2	-	TGCGCCAGCAGCCAAGGTGTAGGGGCGGGGACCGGGGAGCTGTTTTTT	CASSQGVGAGTGELFF
TRBV19	-	TRBJ1-5	-	TGTGCCACCGGTCCCAGGGCACTATATAGCAATCAGCCCCAGCATTTT	CATGPRALYSNQPQHF
TRBV11-2	-	TRBJ1-1	TRBD1	TGTGCCAGCCGTCGGGGACAGGAGAACACTGAAGCTTTCTTT	CASRRGQENTEAFF
TRBV27	-	TRBJ1-2	TRBD1	TGTGCCAGCAGTTTATCAACAGGGGGGTATGGCTACACCTTC	CASSLSTGGYGYTF
TRBV9	-	TRBJ2-1	TRBD2	TGTGCCAGCAGCGTAGGAAGTAGCGGGGTACTGAATGAGCAGTTCTTC	CASSVGSSGVLNEQFF
TRBV19	few	TRBJ1-1	-	TGTGCCAGTATTAAAACACCTGAAGCTTTCTTT	CASIKTPEAFF
TRBV11-2	-	TRBJ2-7	-	TGTGCCAGCAGCTCACCGGGGATCTACGAGCAGTACTTC	CASSSPGIYEQYF
TRBV19	-	TRBJ1-6	TRBD1	TGTGCCACGAGGACAGGGGGAAGGTATAATTCACCCCTCCACTTT	CATRTGGRYNSPLHF